This entry lists 24 T cell receptor beta chains sequenced from one sample in a study of PD-L1 blockade in urothelial cancer. Time point noted: peripheral blood 6 weeks after treatment start. The table came from immunoSEQ multiplex PCR; TCRdb's copy has only in-frame clones and leaves some out. The profile covers 100,000 to 150,000 clones, with 86% appearing a single time and about 2.4% taken by the ten largest. The specimen was PBMCs, collected around atezolizumab (anti-PD-L1) treatment. These receptors came from a man aged 45-60 years with urothelial cancer.

This clone was seen a few times. This chain uses TRBV7-8 with TRBJ2-7; D is ambiguous. The CDR3 totals 12 residues. Germline values: CDR1 SGHVS, CDR2 FQNEAQ. Trimming took 10 bases from V and 6 from J, leaving 16 bases between them. CDR3 nucleotide sequence: TGTGCCACCTCCCCCTGGGCTCCCGAGCAGTACTTC. It specifies CATSPWAPEQYF.

The rearrangement uses TRBV27 and TRBJ2-4; tentative D call: TRBD2 (5 bases). The CDR3 contains 14 residues. CDR1 and CDR2 from the germline V gene are MNHEY and SMNVEV (reference sequence). V shed 4 bases and J shed 2 bases, with 9 bases lying between them. The CDR3 spells CASSYTGTKNIQYF. The DNA of the CDR3 is TGTGCCAGCAGTTACACGGGAACCAAAAACATTCAGTACTTC.

This chain links TRBV30 with TRBJ1-2; 8 bases are a match to TRBD1. This CDR3 spans 16 amino acids. Germline CDR1 reads GTSNPN; CDR2 reads SVGIG (reference sequence). The V gene end was trimmed by 2 bases and the J gene end by 3 bases; junction bases not matched to a gene: 11. CDR3 sequence: CAWSNSPGQGDYGYTF. CDR3 DNA: TGTGCCTGGAGTAATTCACCAGGACAGGGAGACTATGGCTACACCTTC.

The V gene is TRBV15, the J gene TRBJ2-1; the match to TRBD1 covers 12 bases. In germline, CDR1 is LNHNV, CDR2 YYDKDF (reference sequence). V was clipped by 1 base and J by 5 bases; unmatched bases: 6. The CDR3 is 17 amino acids. CDR3 protein: CATSRGPGTGGHNEQFF. CDR3 nucleotide sequence: TGTGCCACCAGCAGAGGCCCCGGGACAGGGGGCCACAATGAGCAGTTCTTC.

The CDR3 here is CASSLVLAGGTTGELFF. Here the CDR3 DNA reads TGTGCCAGCAGCTTGGTCCTAGCGGGAGGGACCACCGGGGAGCTGTTTTTT. The chain has TRBV5-4 and TRBJ2-2; 12 nucleotides agree with TRBD2. Germline trimming cut 0 bases from V and 4 bases from J; bases unmatched to any gene: 4. The germline V gene has CDR1 SGHNT and CDR2 YYREEE (reference sequence). The CDR3 consists of 17 residues.

This chain connects TRBV6-5 to TRBJ1-5, with D perhaps TRBD1 (6 bases). The CDR3 contains 14 residues. Per the germline V gene, CDR1 is MNHEY and CDR2 is SVGAGI. V lost 6 bases and J lost 11, with 20 bases in between. The CDR3 is CASRRLGGGSSQHF. The CDR3 bases are TGTGCCAGCAGACGACTTGGGGGGGGCTCGTCCCAGCATTTT.

In DNA form, the CDR3 reads TGCGCCAGCAGCTTGGAGAGAGGAGATACGCAGTATTTT. Residues: CASSLERGDTQYF. J is TRBJ2-3 and V is TRBV5-1; no firm D call. This CDR3 region has 13 residues. Trimming stripped 0 bases from V and 5 bases from J, with 7 bases between. CDR1 is SGHRS, CDR2 YFSETQ, per germline.

The gene calls are TRBV21-1 and TRBJ1-5; the table names TRBD1, a call not compared with the DNA. TRBV21-1 is flagged as a pseudogene. The CDR3 spans 18 residues. CDR3 DNA: TGTGCCAGCAGCAAAAGGAACAGGGAGACTTATAGCAATCAGCCCCAGCATTTT. Protein sequence: CASSKRNRETYSNQPQHF.

This clone showed up just once. V is TRBV2 and J is TRBJ1-2; 9 positions agree with TRBD1. Germline CDR1 and CDR2: SNHLY and FYNNEI. J was trimmed by 4 bases and V by 6 bases; bases with no gene match: 0. The CDR3 spans 12 residues. CDR3 bases: TGTGCCAGCAGGACAGGGGGCTATGGCTACACCTTC. It codes for CASRTGGYGYTF.

The genes are TRBV6-1 and TRBJ2-4; the D is unclear. Per germline, CDR1 MNHNS and CDR2 SASEGT. Trimming pared 6 bases from V and 4 bases from J, leaving 13 bases between. This CDR3 spans 14 amino acids. The CDR3 DNA is TGTGCCAGCAGCGGGTCTGTTGGTAAAAACATTCAGTACTTC. Protein sequence: CASSGSVGKNIQYF.

V is TRBV7-2 and J is TRBJ2-3, with D possibly being TRBD1 (5 bases). Germline loops: CDR1 SGHTA, CDR2 FQGNSA. The CDR3 consists of 16 residues. V shed 2 bases and J shed 3 bases, with 15 bases lying between them. The CDR3 bases are TGTGCCAGCAGCTTATACATAGGGGTCGTGACAGATACGCAGTATTTT. Translation gives CASSLYIGVVTDTQYF.

The chain has TRBV15 and TRBJ1-6; a weak D match, TRBD1 (5 bases). CDR1 and CDR2 (germline): LNHNV, YYDKDF (reference sequence). V lost 3 bases and J 2 bases, leaving 11 bases between the germline ends. The CDR3 totals 16 residues. Here the CDR3 DNA reads TGTGCCACCAGCAGGGCAGCGGGGGCCTATAATTCACCCCTCCACTTT. This translates into CATSRAAGAYNSPLHF.

The rearrangement uses TRBV5-1 and TRBJ2-1; D is uncertain. Germline CDR1 is SGHRS and CDR2 is YFSETQ. Trimming pared 7 bases from V and 2 bases from J, leaving 10 bases between. The CDR3 is made up of 13 amino acids. CDR3 coding DNA: TGCGCCAGCCGGAGTAGGACCTACAATGAGCAGTTCTTC. It specifies CASRSRTYNEQFF. The full variable domain, rest sourced from reference TRBV5-1 and TRBJ2-1, is KAGVTQTPRYLIKTRGQQVTLSCSPISGHRSVSWYQQTPGQGLQFLFEYFSETQRNKGNFPGRFSGRQFSNSRSEMNVSTLELGDSALYLCASRSRTYNEQFFGPGTRLTVL.

The V call is TRBV19, the J call TRBJ2-7, with a tentative D call TRBD1 (5 bases). V was trimmed by 1 base and J by 6 bases, leaving 13 bases between them. CDR1 is LNHDA and CDR2 is SQIVND in the germline V gene (reference sequence). The CDR3 is 14 amino acids. As DNA, the CDR3 is TGTGCCAGTAGTATAGGGATTGGGGCCCGCGAGCAGTACTTC. Translation: CASSIGIGAREQYF.

The V and J genes are TRBV28 and TRBJ2-7, with D tentatively TRBD2 (6 bases). The CDR3 runs 15 residues. Trimming pared 1 base from V and 2 bases from J, leaving 12 bases between. CDR1 and CDR2 (germline): MDHEN, SYDVKM. CDR3 loop: CASSLSLARTYEQYF. DNA of the CDR3: TGTGCCAGCAGTTTATCCCTAGCGAGAACCTACGAGCAGTACTTC.

This chain uses TRBV7-9 with TRBJ2-1; D unclear. The germline V gene has CDR1 SEHNR and CDR2 FQNEAQ (reference sequence). Trimming shortened V by 1 base and J by 6 bases, and 10 bases separated the two germline ends. CDR3 size: 14 residues. The CDR3 DNA reads as TGTGCCAGCAGCTTAGTTTTCTCCGGCAATGAGCAGTTCTTC. It yields the protein CASSLVFSGNEQFF.

This CDR3 is CASMQGGIRNNEQFF. DNA of the CDR3: TGTGCCAGCATGCAGGGCGGGATAAGGAATAATGAGCAGTTCTTC. The rearrangement uses TRBV27 and TRBJ2-1, with D possibly being TRBD2 (6 bases). The CDR3 totals 15 residues. V lost 7 bases and J lost 7, with 20 bases in between. Germline V CDR1 and CDR2: MNHEY, SMNVEV (reference sequence).

The chain carries TRBV10-3 and TRBJ1-2; tentatively, D is TRBD1 (6 bases). CDR1 ENHRY and CDR2 SYGVKD come from the germline V gene. The CDR3 is 13 amino acids. V lost 10 bases to trimming and J lost 2 bases, with 14 bases between them. The CDR3 protein is CATSDSQNYGYTF. The CDR3 DNA is TGTGCCACATCGGACAGTCAGAACTATGGCTACACCTTC.

Details on this clone: This CDR3 is also generated by other DNA sequences in the sample. This chain connects TRBV7-9 to TRBJ1-1; TRBD1 matches at 8 bases. Losses at the gene ends were 1 base for V and 0 bases for J; bases not matched to a gene: 4. The CDR3 has 16 amino acids. CDR1 is SEHNR, CDR2 FQNEAQ, per germline (reference sequence). Written as DNA, the CDR3 is TGTGCCAGCAGCTTAGGGACAGGGAATATGAACACTGAAGCTTTCTTT. Amino acid sequence: CASSLGTGNMNTEAFF. The complete variable domain, with remaining parts taken from reference TRBV7-9 and TRBJ1-1, reads DTGVSQNPRHKITKRGQNVTFRCDPISEHNRLYWYRQTLGQGPEFLTYFQNEAQLEKSRLLSDRFSAERPKGSFSTLEIQRTEQGDSAMYLCASSLGTGNMNTEAFFGQGTRLTVV.

The J gene is TRBJ2-1, the V gene TRBV4-1; the match to TRBD2 covers 8 bases. Germline lookup yields CDR1 MGHRA and CDR2 YSYEKL. The ends lost 1 base at V and 8 bases at J; junction bases unmatched: 13. The CDR3 runs to 17 residues. CDR3 nucleotides: TGCGCCAGCAGCCAAGTCGGGGCAGCGGGAGTAAGGGATGAGCAGTTCTTC. Encoded protein: CASSQVGAAGVRDEQFF.

The table lists this clone with a count of one. This sequence joins TRBV30 and TRBJ1-1; D is possibly TRBD1 (5 bases). CDR1 GTSNPN and CDR2 SVGIG come from the germline V gene (reference sequence). There are 14 residues in the CDR3. V was cut by 0 bases and J by 6 bases, with 14 bases left in between. In DNA, the CDR3 is TGTGCCTGGAGTGTAGGAGGGGCGTTGGCTGAAGCTTTCTTT. Its translation: CAWSVGGALAEAFF.

V and J are TRBV6-6 and TRBJ1-4; TRBD1 matches 7 bases. The V gene end was trimmed by 6 bases and the J gene end by 10 bases; junction bases not matched to a gene: 5. CDR3 length: 12 amino acids. Germline CDR1 and CDR2: MNHNY and SVGAGI (reference sequence). CDR3 in amino acids: CASSDRQGKLFF. The DNA of the CDR3 is TGTGCCAGCAGCGACCGACAGGGAAAACTGTTTTTT.

This chain connects TRBV7-9 to TRBJ1-1, with D maybe TRBD1 (6 bases). Looked up from germline, CDR1 is SEHNR and CDR2 is FQNEAQ (reference sequence). V was shortened by 5 bases and J by 10 bases, with 17 bases between the two germline ends. CDR3 length: 13 residues. Here the CDR3 DNA reads TGTGCCAGCAGCCTACCCTCACAGGGATCAGCTTTCTTT. This translates into CASSLPSQGSAFF.

The chain joins TRBV4-1 to TRBJ2-2, with 7 bases fitting TRBD2. The germline V gene encodes CDR1 MGHRA and CDR2 YSYEKL. V was pared by 1 base and J by 6 bases, with 11 bases of the junction left unmatched. The CDR3 sequence is 17 residues long. CDR3 sequence reads: CASSQGGAGPGPGELFF. The CDR3 DNA reads as TGCGCCAGCAGCCAAGGGGGAGCGGGACCAGGGCCCGGGGAGCTGTTTTTT.